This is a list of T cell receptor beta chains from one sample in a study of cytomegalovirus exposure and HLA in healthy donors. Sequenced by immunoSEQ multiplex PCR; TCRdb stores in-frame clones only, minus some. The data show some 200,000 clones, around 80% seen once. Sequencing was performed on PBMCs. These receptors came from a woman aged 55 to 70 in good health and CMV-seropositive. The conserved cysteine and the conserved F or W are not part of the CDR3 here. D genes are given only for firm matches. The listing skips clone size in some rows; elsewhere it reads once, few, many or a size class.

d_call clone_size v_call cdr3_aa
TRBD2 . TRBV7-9 ASSLGEGGSWNIGELF
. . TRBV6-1 ASSENWGGDGYT
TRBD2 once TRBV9 ASSLAGYSYNEQF
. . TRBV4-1 ASSQEGRPSSYNSPLH
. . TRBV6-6 ASTQGHGAYEQY
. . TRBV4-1 ASSLGGEQY
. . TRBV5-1 ASSTSTVQETQY
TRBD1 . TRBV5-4 ASSTRGLNTEAF
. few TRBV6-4 ASSVGTGELF
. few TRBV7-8 ASSLDSPSYEQY
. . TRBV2 ASSKSSSSYNEQF
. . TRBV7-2 ASSLSRVGTDTQY
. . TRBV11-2 ASSPRQQETQY
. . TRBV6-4 ASSADGSSYNEQF
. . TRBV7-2 ASSLEGLQPQH
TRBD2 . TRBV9 ASSAGLAGGPGANVLT
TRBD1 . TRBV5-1 ASSWENLGQGHGYT
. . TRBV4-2 ASSQDAAGSYNSPLH
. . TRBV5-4 ASSLEPGFGEKLF
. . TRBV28 ASSFTGNGNTIY
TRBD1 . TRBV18 ASSPPSGDSEQY
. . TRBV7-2 ASSLGQFYNEQF
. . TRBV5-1 ASSRGQSNTEAF
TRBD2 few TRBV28 ASLAGAALYEQY
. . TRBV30 AWTGPGKETQY
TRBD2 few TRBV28 ATYRGVATGELF
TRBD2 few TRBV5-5 ASSLEGREGPNEQF
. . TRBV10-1 ASSASTGTYTDTQY
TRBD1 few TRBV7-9 ASSFGQGMGEKLF
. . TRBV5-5 ASSLTGNYEQY
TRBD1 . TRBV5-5 ASSPTGGGDQPQH
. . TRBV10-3 AISRDKPANTGELF
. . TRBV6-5 ASRRTRVEKLF
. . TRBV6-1 AITGSAGNTEAF
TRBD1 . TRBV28 ASSLADRRNTEAF
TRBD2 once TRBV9 ASSVGTSGGYTDTQY
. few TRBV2 ASSPRGITEAF